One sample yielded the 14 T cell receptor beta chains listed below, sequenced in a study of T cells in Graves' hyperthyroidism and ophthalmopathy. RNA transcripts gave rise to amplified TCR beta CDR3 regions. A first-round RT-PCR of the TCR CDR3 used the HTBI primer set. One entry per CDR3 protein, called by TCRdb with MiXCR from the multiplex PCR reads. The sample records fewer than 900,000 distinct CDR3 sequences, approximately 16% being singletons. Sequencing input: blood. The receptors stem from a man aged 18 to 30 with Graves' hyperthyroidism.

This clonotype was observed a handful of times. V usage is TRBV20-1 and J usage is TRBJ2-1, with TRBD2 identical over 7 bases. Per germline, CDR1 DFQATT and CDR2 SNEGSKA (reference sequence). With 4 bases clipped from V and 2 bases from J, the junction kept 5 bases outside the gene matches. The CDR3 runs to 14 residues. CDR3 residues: CSANLAETYNEQFF. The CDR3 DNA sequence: TGCAGTGCTAACCTAGCGGAAACCTACAATGAGCAGTTCTTC.

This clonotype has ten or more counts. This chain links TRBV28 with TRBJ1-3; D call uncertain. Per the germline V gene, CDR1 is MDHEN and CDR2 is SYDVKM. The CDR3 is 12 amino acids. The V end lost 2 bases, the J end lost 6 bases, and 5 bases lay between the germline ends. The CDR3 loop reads CASSLRKNTIYF. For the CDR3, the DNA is TGTGCCAGCAGTTTAAGAAAAAACACCATATATTTT.

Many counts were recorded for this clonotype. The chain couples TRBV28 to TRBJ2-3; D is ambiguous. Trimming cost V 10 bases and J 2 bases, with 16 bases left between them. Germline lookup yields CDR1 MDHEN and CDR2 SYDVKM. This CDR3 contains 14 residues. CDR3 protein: CATGRRFLTDTQYF. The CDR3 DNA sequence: TGTGCCACCGGGCGTAGGTTCCTCACAGATACGCAGTATTTT.

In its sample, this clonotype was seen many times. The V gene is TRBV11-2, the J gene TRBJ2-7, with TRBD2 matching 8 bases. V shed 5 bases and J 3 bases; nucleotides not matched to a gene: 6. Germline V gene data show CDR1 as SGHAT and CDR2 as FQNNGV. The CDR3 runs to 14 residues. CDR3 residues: CASSALREGYEQYF. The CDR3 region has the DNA TGTGCCAGCAGCGCCCTCCGGGAGGGCTACGAGCAGTACTTC.

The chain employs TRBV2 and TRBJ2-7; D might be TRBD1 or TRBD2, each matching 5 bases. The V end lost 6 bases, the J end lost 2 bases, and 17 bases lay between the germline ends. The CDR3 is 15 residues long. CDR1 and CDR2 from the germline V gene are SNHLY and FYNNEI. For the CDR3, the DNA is TGTGCCAGCAGGAAAGGGGCAGGGAGAACCTACGAGCAGTACTTC. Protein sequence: CASRKGAGRTYEQYF.

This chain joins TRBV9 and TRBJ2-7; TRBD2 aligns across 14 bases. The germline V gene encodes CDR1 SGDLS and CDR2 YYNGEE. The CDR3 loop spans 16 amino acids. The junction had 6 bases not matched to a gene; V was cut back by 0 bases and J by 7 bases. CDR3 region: CASSVGLAGGPGEQYF. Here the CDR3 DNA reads TGTGCCAGCAGCGTAGGACTAGCGGGAGGGCCAGGGGAGCAGTACTTC.

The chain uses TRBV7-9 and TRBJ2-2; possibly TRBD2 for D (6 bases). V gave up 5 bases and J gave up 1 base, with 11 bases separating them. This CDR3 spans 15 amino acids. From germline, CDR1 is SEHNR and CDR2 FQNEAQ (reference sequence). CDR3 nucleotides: TGTGCCAGCAGCCGACGGGAGTTGAACACCGGGGAGCTGTTTTTT. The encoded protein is CASSRRELNTGELFF.

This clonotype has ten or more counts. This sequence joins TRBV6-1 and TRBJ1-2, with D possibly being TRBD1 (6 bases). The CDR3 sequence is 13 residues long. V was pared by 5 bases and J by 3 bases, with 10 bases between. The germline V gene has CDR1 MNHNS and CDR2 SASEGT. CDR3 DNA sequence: TGTGCCAGCAGTCCGGGACATTACTATGGCTACACCTTC. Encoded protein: CASSPGHYYGYTF.

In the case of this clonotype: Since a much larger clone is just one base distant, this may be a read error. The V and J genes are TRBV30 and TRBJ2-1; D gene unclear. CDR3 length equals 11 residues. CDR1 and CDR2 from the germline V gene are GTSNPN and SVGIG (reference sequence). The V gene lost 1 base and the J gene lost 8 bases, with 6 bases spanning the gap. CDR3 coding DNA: TGTGCCTGGAGTGCGACGGATGAGCAGTTCTTC. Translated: CAWSATDEQFF.

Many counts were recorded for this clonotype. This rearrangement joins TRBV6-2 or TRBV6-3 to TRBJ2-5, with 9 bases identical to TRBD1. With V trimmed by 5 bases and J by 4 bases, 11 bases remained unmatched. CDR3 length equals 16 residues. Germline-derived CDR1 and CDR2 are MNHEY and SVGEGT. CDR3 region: CASSLRTGDSLETQYF. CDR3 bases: TGTGCCAGCAGTCTTCGGACAGGGGACTCCCTAGAGACCCAGTACTTC.

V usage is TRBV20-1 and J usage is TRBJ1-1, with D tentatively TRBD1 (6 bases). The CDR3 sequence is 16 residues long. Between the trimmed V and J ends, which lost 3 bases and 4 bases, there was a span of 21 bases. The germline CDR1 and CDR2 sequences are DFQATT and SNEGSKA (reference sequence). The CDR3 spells CSARDRIGGKSTEAFF. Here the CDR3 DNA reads TGCAGTGCTAGGGACAGAATAGGGGGTAAAAGCACTGAAGCTTTCTTT.

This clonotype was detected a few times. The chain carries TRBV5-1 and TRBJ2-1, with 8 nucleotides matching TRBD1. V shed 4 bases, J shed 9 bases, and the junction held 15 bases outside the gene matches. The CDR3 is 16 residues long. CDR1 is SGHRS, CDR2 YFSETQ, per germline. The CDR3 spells CASSPPPGQARPEQFF. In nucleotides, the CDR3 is TGCGCCAGCAGCCCGCCCCCGGGACAGGCCAGACCTGAGCAGTTCTTC. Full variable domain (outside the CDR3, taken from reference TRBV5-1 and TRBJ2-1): KAGVTQTPRYLIKTRGQQVTLSCSPISGHRSVSWYQQTPGQGLQFLFEYFSETQRNKGNFPGRFSGRQFSNSRSEMNVSTLELGDSALYLCASSPPPGQARPEQFFGPGTRLTVL.

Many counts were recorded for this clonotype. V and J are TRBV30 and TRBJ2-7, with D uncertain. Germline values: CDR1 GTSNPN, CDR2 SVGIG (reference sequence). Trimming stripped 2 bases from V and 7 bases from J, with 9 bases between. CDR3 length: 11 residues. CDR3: CAWSRTREQYF. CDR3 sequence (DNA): TGTGCCTGGAGTAGGACGAGGGAGCAGTACTTC. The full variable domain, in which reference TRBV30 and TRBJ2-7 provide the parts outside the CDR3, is SQTIHQWPATLVQPVGSPLSLECTVEGTSNPNLYWYRQAAGRGLQLLFYSVGIGQISSEVPQNLSASRPQDRQFILSSKKLLLSDSGFYLCAWSRTREQYFGPGTRLTVT.

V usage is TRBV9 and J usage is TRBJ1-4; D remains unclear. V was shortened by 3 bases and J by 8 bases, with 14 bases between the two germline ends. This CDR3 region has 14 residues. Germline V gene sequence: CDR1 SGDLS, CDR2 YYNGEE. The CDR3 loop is CASSADLRVEKLFF. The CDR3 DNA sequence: TGTGCCAGCAGCGCCGACCTAAGGGTAGAAAAACTGTTTTTT.